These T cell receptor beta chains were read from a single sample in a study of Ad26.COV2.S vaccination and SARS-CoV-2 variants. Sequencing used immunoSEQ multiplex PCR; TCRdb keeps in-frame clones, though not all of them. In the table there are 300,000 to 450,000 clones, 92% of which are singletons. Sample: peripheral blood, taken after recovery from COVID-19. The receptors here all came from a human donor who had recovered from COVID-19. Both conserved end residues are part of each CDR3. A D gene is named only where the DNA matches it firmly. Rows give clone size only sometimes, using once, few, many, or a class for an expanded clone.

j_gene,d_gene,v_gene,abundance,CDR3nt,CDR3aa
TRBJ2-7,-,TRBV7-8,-,TGTGCCAGCAGCTTCAGGTTAGCCTACGAGCAGTACTTC,CASSFRLAYEQYF
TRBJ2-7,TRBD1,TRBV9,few,TGTGCCAGCAGCGTCACACAGGGGGACACAGGGTTCTACGAGCAGTACTTC,CASSVTQGDTGFYEQYF
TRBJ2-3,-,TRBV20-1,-,TGCAGTGCTGAACCTGGGGATACGCAGTATTTT,CSAEPGDTQYF
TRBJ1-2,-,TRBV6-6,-,TGTGCCAGCAGCCCCAGGGATGGCTACACCTTC,CASSPRDGYTF
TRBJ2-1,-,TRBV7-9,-,TGTGCCAGCAGCTCGGGTGGACCCTACAATGAGCAGTTCTTC,CASSSGGPYNEQFF
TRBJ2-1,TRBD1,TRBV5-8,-,TGTGCCAGCAGACCATCGGGACAGGGCAATGAGCAGTTCTTC,CASRPSGQGNEQFF
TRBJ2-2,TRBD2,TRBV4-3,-,TGCGCCAGCAGCCAAGGATGGCGGGGGGGGTACACCGGGGAGCTGTTTTTT,CASSQGWRGGYTGELFF
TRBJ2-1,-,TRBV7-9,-,TGTGCCAGCAGCTTAGTGACGGGGACTTCCCTGGTGGATGAGCAGTTCTTC,CASSLVTGTSLVDEQFF
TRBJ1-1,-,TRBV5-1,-,TGCGCCAGCAGCGCCGGACGGTGGAACACTGAAGCTTTCTTT,CASSAGRWNTEAFF
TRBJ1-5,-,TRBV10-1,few,TGCGCCAGCAGTCACATCTCTCCCGACAGTCAAGGTCAGCCCCAGCATTTT,CASSHISPDSQGQPQHF
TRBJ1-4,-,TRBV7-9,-,TGTGCCAGCAGCTTAGCTGGGGAGCCCTATAATGAAAAACTGTTTTTT,CASSLAGEPYNEKLFF
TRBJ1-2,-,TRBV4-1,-,TGCGCCAGCAGCCACGGGACACTGTTTAACTATGGCTACACCTTC,CASSHGTLFNYGYTF
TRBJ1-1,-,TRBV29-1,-,TGCAGCGTTGCAGAACAGGGCGCGAACACTGAAGCTTTCTTT,CSVAEQGANTEAFF
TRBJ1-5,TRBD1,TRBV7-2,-,TGTGCCAGCAGCTTAAGGGGTCAGGGGGGCAATCAGCCCCAGCATTTT,CASSLRGQGGNQPQHF
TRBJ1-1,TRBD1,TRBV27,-,TGTGCCAGCAGTCACATGGACAGGGAGATCACTGAAGCTTTCTTT,CASSHMDREITEAFF
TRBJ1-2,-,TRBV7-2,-,TGTGCCAGCAGCTTAGACAGGGATGGCTACACCTTC,CASSLDRDGYTF